This is a list of T cell receptor beta chains from one sample in a study of regulatory dendritic cells for organ transplantation. TCRdb keeps only in-frame clones here, not all; method: immunoSEQ multiplex PCR. The table has some 40,000 clones, about 90% seen once. The sample was naive CD8+ T cells from blood. These receptors were obtained from a human donor in good health. Both conserved end residues are part of each CDR3. D genes are given only for firm matches. Size tells how often a clone was seen (once, few, many) or the class of an expanded clone, and some rows leave it out.

>TRBD2|TRBV7-2|NA|TRBJ2-7
CASSPLAGALYEQYF
TGTGCCAGCAGCCCGCTAGCGGGAGCTCTCTACGAGCAGTACTTC
>NA|TRBV11-1|NA|TRBJ1-5
CASSLQANQPQHF
TGTGCCAGCAGCTTACAAGCTAATCAGCCCCAGCATTTT
>TRBD2|TRBV18|NA|TRBJ2-7
CASSRGSGSKYEQYF
TGTGCCAGCTCACGGGGGAGCGGGAGCAAGTACGAGCAGTACTTC
>TRBD1|TRBV6-4|NA|TRBJ1-2
CASSDSGDRINGYTF
TGTGCCAGCAGTGACTCGGGGGACAGGATTAATGGCTACACCTTC
>NA|TRBV29-1|NA|TRBJ2-7
CSVASAAVYEQYF
TGCAGCGTTGCGTCGGCGGCGGTTTACGAGCAGTACTTC
>NA|TRBV4-1|NA|TRBJ2-7
CASSRTAGSYEQYF
TGCGCCAGCAGCCGAACGGCAGGGTCCTACGAGCAGTACTTC
>NA|TRBV4-3|once|TRBJ2-3
CASSQGGRGPADTQYF
TGCGCCAGCAGCCAAGGGGGCAGGGGCCCCGCAGATACGCAGTATTTT
>TRBD2|TRBV6-5|NA|TRBJ2-1
CASSPGGHYNEQFF
TGTGCCAGCAGCCCGGGGGGGCACTACAATGAGCAGTTCTTC
>TRBD1|TRBV5-4|NA|TRBJ1-1
CASSWTGETEAFF
TGTGCCAGCAGCTGGACAGGGGAAACTGAAGCTTTCTTT
>NA|TRBV27|once|TRBJ2-3
CASSFYFGGNTDTQYF
TGTGCCAGCAGTTTTTATTTTGGCGGAAACACAGATACGCAGTATTTT
>TRBD1|TRBV11-3|NA|TRBJ2-7
CASSSGTANPREQYF
TGTGCCAGCAGCTCCGGGACAGCCAATCCCCGGGAGCAGTACTTC
>NA|TRBV11-2|NA|TRBJ1-2
CASSFRPGAGNYGYTF
TGTGCCAGCAGCTTTCGCCCCGGGGCAGGGAACTATGGCTACACCTTC
>NA|TRBV4-2|NA|TRBJ1-1
CASSQLNTEAFF
TGTGCCAGCAGCCAACTTAACACTGAAGCTTTCTTT
>NA|TRBV5-1|NA|TRBJ1-4
CASSLGEKLFF
TGCGCCAGCAGCTTGGGAGAAAAACTGTTTTTT
>NA|TRBV6-6|NA|TRBJ2-5
CASSYSPPRIGEQYF
TGTGCCAGCAGTTACTCACCCCCTAGAATTGGTGAGCAGTACTTC
>TRBD1|TRBV7-9|few|TRBJ1-1
CASSLRQGVVGDTEAFF
TGTGCCAGCAGCCTTCGCCAGGGGGTGGTAGGGGATACTGAAGCTTTCTTT
>TRBD1|TRBV12-5|NA|TRBJ2-7
CASGFLTGGGYEQYF
TGTGCTAGTGGTTTCTTAACAGGGGGCGGGTACGAGCAGTACTTC
>TRBD2|TRBV30|NA|TRBJ2-7
CAWDALAGAGEQYF
TGTGCCTGGGACGCGCTAGCGGGAGCCGGGGAGCAGTACTTC
>NA|TRBV4-2|NA|TRBJ1-1
CASSQERGQEHYMNTEAFF
TGTGCCAGCAGCCAAGAAAGGGGCCAGGAGCATTACATGAACACTGAAGCTTTCTTT
>TRBD1|TRBV28|few|TRBJ1-2
CASSLPGQGGTF
TGTGCCAGCAGTCTACCGGGACAGGGGGGCACCTTC
>NA|TRBV30|NA|TRBJ2-2
CAWGQADVLTGELFF
TGTGCCTGGGGTCAGGCGGATGTGCTCACCGGGGAGCTGTTTTTT
>NA|TRBV27|NA|TRBJ1-5
CASSLLTPYSNQPQHF
TGTGCCAGCAGTTTACTAACTCCTTATAGCAATCAGCCCCAGCATTTT
>NA|TRBV22-1|NA|TRBJ1-1
CPGSESHGTDSTNTEAFF
TGTCCTGGGAGCGAGTCTCACGGGACAGATTCAACGAACACTGAAGCTTTCTTT
>NA|TRBV11-2|NA|TRBJ1-2
CASRGQGAYGYTF
TGTGCCAGCAGGGGCCAGGGCGCCTATGGCTACACCTTC
>NA|TRBV5-1|NA|TRBJ2-2
CASSPDEGVRTGELFF
TGCGCCAGCAGCCCAGATGAGGGAGTAAGGACCGGGGAGCTGTTTTTT
>NA|TRBV2|NA|TRBJ2-4
CASSPGGWLDKNIQYF
TGTGCCAGCAGTCCAGGCGGGTGGTTGGACAAAAACATTCAGTACTTC
>TRBD2|TRBV2|NA|TRBJ2-3
CASITGHTGTSYTDTQYF
TGTGCCAGCATCACAGGGCACACCGGGACTAGCTACACAGATACGCAGTATTTT
>TRBD1|TRBV14|once|TRBJ2-2
CASSQAWTGMRNTGELFF
TGTGCCAGCAGCCAGGCTTGGACAGGGATGAGGAACACCGGGGAGCTGTTTTTT
>NA|TRBV7-6|few|TRBJ2-2
CASSAAASGWPGELFF
TGTGCCAGCAGCGCCGCGGCCTCGGGGTGGCCCGGGGAGCTGTTTTTT
>TRBD2|TRBV11-2|NA|TRBJ2-7
CASSWGGVYEQYF
TGTGCCAGCAGCTGGGGGGGAGTTTACGAGCAGTACTTC
>TRBD2|TRBV4-3|NA|TRBJ2-7
CASSQVGTSGYEQYF
TGCGCCAGCAGCCAAGTAGGGACTAGCGGCTACGAGCAGTACTTC
>TRBD1|TRBV6-5|NA|TRBJ1-2
CASSYSGTDYGYTF
TGTGCCAGCAGTTACTCGGGGACAGACTATGGCTACACCTTC
>NA|TRBV5-6|NA|TRBJ2-1
CASSLALEGGYNEQFF
TGTGCCAGCAGCTTGGCCTTGGAGGGGGGCTACAATGAGCAGTTCTTC
>NA|TRBV5-5|NA|TRBJ1-1
CASSLSPETLWEAFF
TGTGCCAGCAGCTTGTCCCCAGAGACTTTGTGGGAAGCTTTCTTT
>NA|TRBV27|NA|TRBJ1-1
CASSLYVSTEAFF
TGTGCCAGCAGTTTGTACGTGAGCACTGAAGCTTTCTTT
>NA|TRBV10-2|NA|TRBJ2-7
CASSPVTYEQYF
TGCGCCAGCAGCCCAGTAACCTACGAGCAGTACTTC
>NA|TRBV7-9|few|TRBJ2-7
CASSLSQGLLAEQYF
TGTGCCAGCAGCTTATCTCAGGGGCTTCTCGCCGAGCAGTACTTC
>TRBD1|TRBV25-1|NA|TRBJ1-2
CASMTGGPYYGYTF
TGTGCCAGCATGACAGGGGGCCCCTACTATGGCTACACCTTC
>NA|TRBV2|NA|TRBJ1-2
CASLGREGFNGYTF
TGTGCCAGCTTGGGACGGGAGGGTTTTAATGGCTACACCTTC
>TRBD1|TRBV4-1|NA|TRBJ1-2
CASSHPGQSYGYTF
TGCGCCAGCAGCCACCCGGGACAGTCCTATGGCTACACCTTC
>NA|TRBV6-1|NA|TRBJ1-5
CADGGEGNQPQHF
TGTGCCGACGGAGGGGAGGGCAATCAGCCCCAGCATTTT
>NA|TRBV28|NA|TRBJ2-1
CASSWENYNEQFF
TGTGCCAGCAGTTGGGAGAACTACAATGAGCAGTTCTTC
>TRBD1|TRBV2|few|TRBJ1-2
CASKTGAYGYTF
TGTGCCAGCAAAACAGGGGCCTATGGCTACACCTTC
>NA|TRBV27|NA|TRBJ2-5
CASSSLYRPRETQYF
TGTGCCAGCAGTTCCCTCTACAGGCCTCGAGAGACCCAGTACTTC
>TRBD1|TRBV7-9|NA|TRBJ2-5
CASSRVTGRETQYF
TGTGCCAGCAGCCGCGTGACAGGGAGAGAGACCCAGTACTTC
>TRBD1|TRBV29-1|NA|TRBJ2-2
CSVVGTETGELFF
TGCAGCGTTGTAGGGACAGAGACCGGGGAGCTGTTTTTT
>TRBD1|TRBV7-2|NA|TRBJ2-7
CASSFEGAGYEQYF
TGTGCCAGCAGCTTCGAGGGGGCAGGCTACGAGCAGTACTTC
>NA|TRBV7-9|NA|TRBJ2-2
CASSLGGGTGELFF
TGTGCCAGCAGCCTCGGGGGTGGCACCGGGGAGCTGTTTTTT
>TRBD2|TRBV28|NA|TRBJ2-3
CASSLVRGRVTDTQYF
TGTGCCAGCAGTTTAGTCCGGGGGAGGGTCACAGATACGCAGTATTTT
>NA|TRBV19|NA|TRBJ1-1
CGSRANTEAFF
TGTGGGTCCAGGGCGAACACTGAAGCTTTCTTT
>NA|TRBV6-5|NA|TRBJ2-5
CASRLGETQYF
TGTGCCAGCCGTCTTGGAGAGACCCAGTACTTC
>TRBD2|TRBV5-1|NA|TRBJ2-1
CASSRGRGSYNEQFF
TGCGCCAGCTCCCGGGGGAGGGGCTCCTACAATGAGCAGTTCTTC
>NA|TRBV2|NA|TRBJ1-3
CASSEARLSGNTIYF
TGTGCCAGCAGTGAAGCCAGACTCTCTGGAAACACCATATATTTT
>TRBD2|TRBV4-3|once|TRBJ2-1
CASSQGISGRQSSYNEQFF
TGCGCCAGCAGCCAAGGTATTAGCGGGAGGCAGAGCTCCTACAATGAGCAGTTCTTC
>NA|TRBV23-1|NA|TRBJ1-1
CASSQSRRGDGGAYTEAFF
TGCGCCAGCAGTCAATCGCGGCGTGGGGATGGGGGCGCCTACACTGAAGCTTTCTTT
>NA|TRBV5-4|NA|TRBJ1-1
CASSLRGGTEAFF
TGTGCCAGCAGTTTGAGGGGGGGAACTGAAGCTTTCTTT